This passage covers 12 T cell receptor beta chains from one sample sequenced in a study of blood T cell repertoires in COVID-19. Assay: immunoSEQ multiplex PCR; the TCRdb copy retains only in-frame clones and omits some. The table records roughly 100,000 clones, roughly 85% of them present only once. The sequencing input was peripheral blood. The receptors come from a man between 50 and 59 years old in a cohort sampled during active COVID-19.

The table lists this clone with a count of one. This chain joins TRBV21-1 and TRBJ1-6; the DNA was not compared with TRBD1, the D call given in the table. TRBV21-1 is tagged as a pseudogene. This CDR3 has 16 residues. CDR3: CASSKERTGGRSPLHF. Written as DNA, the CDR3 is TGTGCCAGCAGCAAAGAAAGGACAGGGGGCCGGTCACCCCTCCACTTT.

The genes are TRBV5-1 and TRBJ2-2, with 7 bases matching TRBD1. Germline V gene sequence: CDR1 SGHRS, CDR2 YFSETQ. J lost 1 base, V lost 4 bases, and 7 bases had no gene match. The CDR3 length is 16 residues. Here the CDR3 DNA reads TGCGCCAGCAGCGTTGGGACAGCCATGAACACCGGGGAGCTGTTTTTT. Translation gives CASSVGTAMNTGELFF.

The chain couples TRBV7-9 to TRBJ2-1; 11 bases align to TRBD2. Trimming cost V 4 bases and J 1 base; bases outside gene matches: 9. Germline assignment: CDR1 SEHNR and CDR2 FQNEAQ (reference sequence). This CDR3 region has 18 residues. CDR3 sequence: CASSSIGTSGGSYNEQFF. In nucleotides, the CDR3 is TGTGCCAGCAGCTCGATTGGCACTAGCGGGGGTTCCTACAATGAGCAGTTCTTC.

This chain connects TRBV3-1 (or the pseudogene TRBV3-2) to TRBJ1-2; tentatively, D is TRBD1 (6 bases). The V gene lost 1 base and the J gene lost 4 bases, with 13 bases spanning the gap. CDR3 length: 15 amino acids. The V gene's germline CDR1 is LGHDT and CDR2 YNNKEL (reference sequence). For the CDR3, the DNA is TGTGCCAGCAGCCAAGGGCGGGGGGGCCCCTATGGCTACACCTTC. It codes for CASSQGRGGPYGYTF.

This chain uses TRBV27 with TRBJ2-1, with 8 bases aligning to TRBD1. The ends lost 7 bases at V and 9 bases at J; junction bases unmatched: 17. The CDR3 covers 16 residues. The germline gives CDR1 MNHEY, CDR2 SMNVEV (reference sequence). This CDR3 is CASTYLSTGVFGEQFF. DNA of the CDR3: TGTGCCAGCACCTACCTGTCGACAGGGGTCTTTGGTGAGCAGTTCTTC.

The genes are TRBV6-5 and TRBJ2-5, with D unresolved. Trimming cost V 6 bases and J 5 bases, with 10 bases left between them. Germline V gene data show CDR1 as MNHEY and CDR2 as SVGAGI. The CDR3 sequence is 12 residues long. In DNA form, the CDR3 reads TGTGCCAGCAGCTCCTCCTCCGAGACCCAGTACTTC. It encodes CASSSSSETQYF.

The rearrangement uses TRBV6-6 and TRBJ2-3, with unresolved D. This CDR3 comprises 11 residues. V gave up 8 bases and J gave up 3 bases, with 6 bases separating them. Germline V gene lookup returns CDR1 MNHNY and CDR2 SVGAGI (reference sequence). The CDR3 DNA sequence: TGTGCCAGCGCTCTAACAGATACGCAGTATTTT. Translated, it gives CASALTDTQYF.

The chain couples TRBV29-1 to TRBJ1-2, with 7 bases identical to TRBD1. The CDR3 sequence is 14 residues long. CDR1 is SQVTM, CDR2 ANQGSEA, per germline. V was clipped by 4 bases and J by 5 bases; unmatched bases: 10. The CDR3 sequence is CSVAPTGIRYGYTF. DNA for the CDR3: TGCAGCGTTGCCCCGACAGGGATTAGGTATGGCTACACCTTC.

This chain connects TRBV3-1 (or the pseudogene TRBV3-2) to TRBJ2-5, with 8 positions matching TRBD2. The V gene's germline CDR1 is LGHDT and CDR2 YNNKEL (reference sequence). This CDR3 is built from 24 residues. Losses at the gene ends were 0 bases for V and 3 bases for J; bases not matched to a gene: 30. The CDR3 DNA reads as TGTGCCAGCAGCCAAGAACTCGTCACACCAGATGGGGGAAAAGCGGGGGCCTTAGAAGAGACCCAGTACTTC. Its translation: CASSQELVTPDGGKAGALEETQYF.

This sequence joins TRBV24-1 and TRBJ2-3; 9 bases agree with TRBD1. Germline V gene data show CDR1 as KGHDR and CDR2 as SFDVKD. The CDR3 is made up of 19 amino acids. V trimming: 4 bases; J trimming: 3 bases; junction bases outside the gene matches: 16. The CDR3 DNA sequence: TGTGCCACCAGTGACGACGTCCCGGGACAGGGAATTTTGACAGATACGCAGTATTTT. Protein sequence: CATSDDVPGQGILTDTQYF.

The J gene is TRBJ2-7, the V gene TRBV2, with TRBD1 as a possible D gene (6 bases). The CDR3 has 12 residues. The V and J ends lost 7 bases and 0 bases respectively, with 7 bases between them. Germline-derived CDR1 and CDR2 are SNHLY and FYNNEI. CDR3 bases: TGTGCCAGCACAGGGGACTCCTACGAGCAGTACTTC. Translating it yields CASTGDSYEQYF.

In DNA, the CDR3 is TGTGCCAGCAGCCTGGGGGGGCAGAAACGCCAGCCCCAGCATTTT. Its protein product is CASSLGGQKRQPQHF. This chain uses TRBV7-2 with TRBJ1-5, with D possibly matching TRBD1 (6 bases). Germline V gives CDR1 SGHTA, CDR2 FQGNSA. The CDR3 spans 15 residues. V lost 5 bases to trimming and J lost 7 bases, with 18 bases between them.